The sequence of this TCR beta chain was determined in a study of monozygotic twins with inflammatory bowel disease. An amount of about 3,300 ng of total RNA was used for each TCR library. Making cDNA involved eight separate reactions per sample. TCRalpha along with TCRbeta cDNA was subjected to two nested PCRs lasting 16 and 9 cycles. TCRdb re-analyzed the 5' RACE reads; it lists each CDR3 protein once, without DNA. The sample includes about 380,000 distinct CDR3 sequences. Study results and limitations: In the analysis, different T cell subtypes could not be told apart.

Germline V gene lookup returns CDR1 DFQATT and CDR2 SNEGSKA (reference sequence). There are 14 residues in the CDR3. Concerning this clonotype: The antigen is not known.

This receptor was obtained from a human donor with ulcerative colitis or Crohn's disease, or a healthy co-twin of an affected twin (not recorded which). The material sequenced was blood. The chain is built from TRBV20-1 and TRBJ2-7; checking the TCRdb D call of TRBD1 is not possible without DNA. CDR3 amino acids: CSAWARPTSYEQYF.